These 14 T cell receptor beta chains share one sample of origin, sequenced in a study of T cell responses to AZD1222 COVID-19 vaccine. The protocol was immunoSEQ multiplex PCR, while the TCRdb copy is restricted to in-frame clones and leaves out a portion. Among fewer than 150,000 clones listed, approximately 94% were seen once. Sequencing was performed on peripheral blood, taken on day 0 of AZD1222 vaccination. The receptors were gathered from an adult in good health.

The chain has TRBV10-1 and TRBJ2-2; 7 bases agree with TRBD1. V trimming: 3 bases; J trimming: 5 bases; junction bases outside the gene matches: 9. Looked up from germline, CDR1 is WNHNN and CDR2 is SYGVQD (reference sequence). This CDR3 has 16 residues. Here the CDR3 reads CASSEAAGGLTGELFF. The CDR3 coding sequence is TGCGCCAGCAGTGAAGCGGCAGGGGGTCTAACCGGGGAGCTGTTTTTT.

The chain uses TRBV7-2 and TRBJ2-1; D uncertain. Germline CDR1 and CDR2: SGHTA and FQGNSA. Deletions cut 1 base from V and 0 bases from J, with 7 bases between. The CDR3 contains 15 residues. Here the CDR3 DNA reads TGTGCCAGCAGCTTAGGGGTCAGCTCCTACAATGAGCAGTTCTTC. It codes for CASSLGVSSYNEQFF.

The V gene is TRBV5-1, the J gene TRBJ2-7; D remains ambiguous. There are 14 residues in the CDR3. The V end lost 0 bases, the J end lost 4 bases, and 11 bases lay between the germline ends. The V gene's germline CDR1 is SGHRS and CDR2 YFSETQ. The CDR3 sequence is CASSLGREPYEQYF. The CDR3 bases are TGCGCCAGCAGCTTGGGTAGGGAACCTTACGAGCAGTACTTC.

For the CDR3, the DNA is TGTGCCAGCAGAAAACAGGGCCTCTATGGCTACACCTTC. It encodes CASRKQGLYGYTF. The V call is TRBV6-6, the J call TRBJ1-2; D possibly corresponds to TRBD1 (6 bases). There are 13 residues in the CDR3. Germline V gene sequence: CDR1 MNHNY, CDR2 SVGAGI (reference sequence). Trimming removed 6 bases at V and 4 bases at J, with 12 bases between.

The chain carries TRBV9 and TRBJ2-5; D is tentatively TRBD1 or TRBD2 (5 bases each). Trimming shortened V by 3 bases and J by 2 bases, and 17 bases separated the two germline ends. CDR1 and CDR2 from the germline V gene are SGDLS and YYNGEE. The CDR3 runs 16 residues. The CDR3 loop reads CASSEGRGWGQETQYF. The CDR3 nucleotides are TGTGCCAGCAGCGAGGGGAGAGGATGGGGGCAAGAGACCCAGTACTTC.

The chain joins TRBV27 to TRBJ2-7, with D tentatively TRBD2 (5 bases). The V end was cut by 5 bases, the J end by 4 bases, with 21 bases between. The germline gives CDR1 MNHEY, CDR2 SMNVEV (reference sequence). This CDR3 comprises 16 residues. The CDR3 nucleotides read TGTGCCAGCAGTCCCGTCGTGAGGGCCTCTTCTTACGAGCAGTACTTC. It translates to CASSPVVRASSYEQYF.

The chain links TRBV29-1 to TRBJ2-5, with TRBD2 as a possible D gene (6 bases). The CDR3 runs to 15 residues. The germline CDR1 and CDR2 sequences are SQVTM and ANQGSEA. V was pared by 7 bases and J by 2 bases, with 20 bases between. CDR3 loop: CSASPFRREQETQYF. The CDR3 region has the DNA TGCAGCGCATCCCCCTTTCGGAGGGAACAAGAGACCCAGTACTTC.

The chain has TRBV11-1 and TRBJ1-3; tentatively, D is TRBD1 (6 bases). This CDR3 region has 13 residues. V was cut by 6 bases and J by 4 bases, with 10 bases left in between. The germline V gene encodes CDR1 SGHAT and CDR2 FQDESV (reference sequence). The CDR3 here is CASSSDSGNTIYF. The DNA for the CDR3 is TGTGCCAGCAGTTCGGACAGCGGAAACACCATATATTTT.

The chain has TRBV13 and TRBJ1-1, with TRBD1 identical over 9 bases. In germline, CDR1 is PRHDT, CDR2 FYEKMQ (reference sequence). V shed 6 bases and J 5 bases; nucleotides not matched to a gene: 10. The CDR3 covers 15 residues. CDR3 in DNA: TGTGCCAGCAGTTATGGACAGGGGCTCGGGACTGAAGCTTTCTTT. Translating gives CASSYGQGLGTEAFF.

This chain uses TRBV7-2 with TRBJ2-2, with 10 bases matching TRBD1. The germline CDR1 and CDR2 sequences are SGHTA and FQGNSA. The CDR3 contains 17 residues. Losses at the gene ends were 5 bases for V and 5 bases for J; bases not matched to a gene: 11. CDR3 DNA sequence: TGTGCCAGCAGCCTCACGTCGGGACAGGGGATAACCGGGGAGCTGTTTTTT. Its translation: CASSLTSGQGITGELFF.

The V call is TRBV6-5, the J call TRBJ1-3; D might be TRBD1 (5 bases). Trimming took off 5 bases at V and 0 bases at J, with 11 bases between the two ends. Germline V gives CDR1 MNHEY, CDR2 SVGAGI. The CDR3 sequence is 15 residues long. DNA for the CDR3: TGTGCCAGCAGTCGACAGTCCCCCTCTGGAAACACCATATATTTT. This sequence encodes CASSRQSPSGNTIYF.

The chain has TRBV5-5 and TRBJ1-5; D not certain. The CDR3 has 13 residues. The germline V gene has CDR1 SGHKS and CDR2 YYEKEE (reference sequence). V was shortened by 4 bases and J by 1 base, with 6 bases between the two germline ends. The CDR3 DNA follows: TGTGCCAGCAGCCCCAGGAGCAATCAGCCCCAGCATTTT. It specifies CASSPRSNQPQHF.

This chain uses TRBV19 with TRBJ1-4; D is perhaps TRBD1 (5 bases). Germline V gives CDR1 LNHDA, CDR2 SQIVND (reference sequence). Trimming cost V 2 bases and J 10 bases, with 17 bases left between them. The CDR3 covers 15 residues. The CDR3 reads CASSIQGPLSGKLFF. As DNA, the CDR3 is TGTGCCAGTAGTATACAGGGTCCTCTTTCGGGAAAACTGTTTTTT.

The chain employs TRBV20-1 and TRBJ2-5; TRBD2 matches at 7 bases. This CDR3 has 14 amino acids. Germline CDR1 reads DFQATT; CDR2 reads SNEGSKA (reference sequence). Unmatched junction bases numbered 6, after V lost 3 bases and J lost 2 bases. The DNA of the CDR3 is TGCAGTGCTAGTTTGGCTAGCGGACAAGAGACCCAGTACTTC. This encodes CSASLASGQETQYF.